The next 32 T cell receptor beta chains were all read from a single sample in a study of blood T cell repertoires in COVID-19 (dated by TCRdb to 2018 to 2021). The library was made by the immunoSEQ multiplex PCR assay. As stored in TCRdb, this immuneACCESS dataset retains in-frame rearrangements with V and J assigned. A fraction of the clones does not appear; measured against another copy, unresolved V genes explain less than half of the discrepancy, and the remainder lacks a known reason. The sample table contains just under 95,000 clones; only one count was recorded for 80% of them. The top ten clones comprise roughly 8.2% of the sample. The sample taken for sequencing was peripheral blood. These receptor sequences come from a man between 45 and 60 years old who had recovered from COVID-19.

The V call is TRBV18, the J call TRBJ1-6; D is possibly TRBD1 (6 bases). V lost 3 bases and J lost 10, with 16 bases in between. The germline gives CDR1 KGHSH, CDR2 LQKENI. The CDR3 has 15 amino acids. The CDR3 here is CASSPVGGQESPLHF. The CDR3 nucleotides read TGTGCCAGCTCACCGGTCGGGGGGCAAGAATCACCCCTCCACTTT.

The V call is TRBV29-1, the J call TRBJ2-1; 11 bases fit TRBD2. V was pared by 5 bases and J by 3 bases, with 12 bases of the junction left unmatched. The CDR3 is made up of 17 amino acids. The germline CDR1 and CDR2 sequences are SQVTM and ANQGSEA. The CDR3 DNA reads TGCAGCGTTAGCGTAGCGGGAGGGCCACAAGGCTACAATGAGCAGTTCTTC. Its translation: CSVSVAGGPQGYNEQFF.

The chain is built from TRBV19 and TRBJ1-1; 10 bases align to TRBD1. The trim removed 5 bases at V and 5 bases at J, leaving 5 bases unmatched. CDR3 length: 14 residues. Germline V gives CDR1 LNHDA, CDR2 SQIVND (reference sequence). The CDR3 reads CASSAWTGGTEAFF. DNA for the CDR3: TGTGCCAGTAGTGCCTGGACAGGGGGAACTGAAGCTTTCTTT.

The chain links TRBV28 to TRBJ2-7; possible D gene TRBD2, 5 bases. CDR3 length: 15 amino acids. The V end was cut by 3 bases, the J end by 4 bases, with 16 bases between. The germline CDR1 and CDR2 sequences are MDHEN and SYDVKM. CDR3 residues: CASSFIGLGTYEQYF. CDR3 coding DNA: TGTGCCAGCAGTTTTATCGGACTGGGAACATACGAGCAGTACTTC.

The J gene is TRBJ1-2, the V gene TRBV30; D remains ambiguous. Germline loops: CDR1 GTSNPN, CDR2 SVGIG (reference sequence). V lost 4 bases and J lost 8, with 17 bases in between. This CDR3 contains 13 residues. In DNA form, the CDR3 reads TGTGCCTGGATCCCCGGACCCGGGAGGGGCTACACCTTC. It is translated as CAWIPGPGRGYTF.

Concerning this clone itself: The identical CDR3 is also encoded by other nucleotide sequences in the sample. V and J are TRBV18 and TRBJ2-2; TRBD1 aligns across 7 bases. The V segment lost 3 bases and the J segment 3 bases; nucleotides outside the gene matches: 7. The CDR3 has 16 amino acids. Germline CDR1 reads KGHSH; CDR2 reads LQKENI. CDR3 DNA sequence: TGTGCCAGCTCACCCCCAGGGGGTCGGGACACCGGGGAGCTGTTTTTT. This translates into CASSPPGGRDTGELFF.

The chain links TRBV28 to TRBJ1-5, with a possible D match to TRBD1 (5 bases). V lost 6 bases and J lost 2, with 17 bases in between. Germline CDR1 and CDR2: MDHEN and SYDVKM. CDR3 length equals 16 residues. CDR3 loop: CASSRGDWGGNQPQHF. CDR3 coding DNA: TGTGCCAGCAGCCGCGGAGATTGGGGGGGCAATCAGCCCCAGCATTTT.

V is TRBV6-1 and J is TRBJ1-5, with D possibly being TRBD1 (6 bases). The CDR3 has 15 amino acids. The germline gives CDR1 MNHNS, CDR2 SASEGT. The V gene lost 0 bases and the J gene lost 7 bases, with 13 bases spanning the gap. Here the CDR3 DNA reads TGTGCCAGCAGTGAAGCTTCAGGGGTTCAACAGCCCCAGCATTTT. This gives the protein CASSEASGVQQPQHF.

CDR3 loop: CASSSSGGRSETQYF. CDR3 sequence (DNA): TGTGCCAGCAGCTCTAGCGGGGGTCGGTCCGAGACCCAGTACTTC. The rearrangement joins TRBV9 to TRBJ2-5; 10 bases are a match to TRBD2. This CDR3 comprises 15 residues. CDR1 and CDR2 from the germline V gene are SGDLS and YYNGEE. V shed 4 bases and J 5 bases; nucleotides not matched to a gene: 8.

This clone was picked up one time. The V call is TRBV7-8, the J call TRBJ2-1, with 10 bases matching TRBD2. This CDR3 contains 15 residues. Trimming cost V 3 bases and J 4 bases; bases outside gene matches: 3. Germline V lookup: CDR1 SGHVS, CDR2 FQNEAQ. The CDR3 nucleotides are TGTGCCAGCAGCTTTTCTAGCGGGGGTTACAATGAGCAGTTCTTC. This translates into CASSFSSGGYNEQFF.

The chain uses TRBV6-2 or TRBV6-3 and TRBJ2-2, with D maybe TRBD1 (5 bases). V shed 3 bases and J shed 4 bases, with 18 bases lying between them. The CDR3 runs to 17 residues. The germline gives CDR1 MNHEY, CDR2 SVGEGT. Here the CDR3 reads CASSYKVRAMGTGELFF. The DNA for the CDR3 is TGTGCCAGCAGTTATAAGGTCAGGGCTATGGGCACCGGGGAGCTGTTTTTT.

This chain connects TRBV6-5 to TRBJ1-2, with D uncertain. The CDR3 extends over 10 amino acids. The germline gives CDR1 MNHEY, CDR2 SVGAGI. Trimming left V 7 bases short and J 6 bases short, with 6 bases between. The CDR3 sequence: CASNENGYTF. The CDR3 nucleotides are TGTGCCAGCAACGAGAATGGCTACACCTTC.

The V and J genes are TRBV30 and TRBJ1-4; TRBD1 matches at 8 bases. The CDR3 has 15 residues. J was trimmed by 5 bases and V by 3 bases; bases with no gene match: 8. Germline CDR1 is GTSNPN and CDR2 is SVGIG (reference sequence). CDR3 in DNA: TGTGCCTGGAGGGGGGGAAGGACAGGGAATGAAAAACTGTTTTTT. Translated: CAWRGGRTGNEKLFF.

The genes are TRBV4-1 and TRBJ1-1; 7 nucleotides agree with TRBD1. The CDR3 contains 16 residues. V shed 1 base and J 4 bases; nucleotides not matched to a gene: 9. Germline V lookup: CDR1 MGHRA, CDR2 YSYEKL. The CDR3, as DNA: TGCGCCAGCAGCCAAGTAATGGGACAGATGGGCACTGAAGCTTTCTTT. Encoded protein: CASSQVMGQMGTEAFF.

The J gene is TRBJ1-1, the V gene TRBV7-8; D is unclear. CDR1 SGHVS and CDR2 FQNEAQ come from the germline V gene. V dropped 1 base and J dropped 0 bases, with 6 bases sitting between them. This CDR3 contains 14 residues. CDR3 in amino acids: CASSLEHMNTEAFF. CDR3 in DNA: TGTGCCAGCAGCTTAGAACATATGAACACTGAAGCTTTCTTT.

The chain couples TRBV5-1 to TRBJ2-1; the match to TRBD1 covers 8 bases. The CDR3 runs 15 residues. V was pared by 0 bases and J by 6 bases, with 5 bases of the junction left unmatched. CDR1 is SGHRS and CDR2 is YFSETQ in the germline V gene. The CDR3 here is CASSLDGQGRNEQFF. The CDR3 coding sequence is TGCGCCAGCAGCTTGGATGGACAGGGTCGCAATGAGCAGTTCTTC.

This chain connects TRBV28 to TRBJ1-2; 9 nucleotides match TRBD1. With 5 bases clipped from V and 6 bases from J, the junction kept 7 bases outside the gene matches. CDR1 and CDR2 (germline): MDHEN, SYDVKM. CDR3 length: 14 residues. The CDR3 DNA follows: TGTGCCAGCAGTGTCCCGGGACAGGGAAATGGCTACACCTTC. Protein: CASSVPGQGNGYTF.

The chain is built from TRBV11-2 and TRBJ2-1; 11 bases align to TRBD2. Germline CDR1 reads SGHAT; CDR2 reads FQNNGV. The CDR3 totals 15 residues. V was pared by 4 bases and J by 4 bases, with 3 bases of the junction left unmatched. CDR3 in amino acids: CASSWGTSGYNEQFF. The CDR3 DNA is TGTGCCAGCAGCTGGGGGACTAGCGGATACAATGAGCAGTTCTTC.

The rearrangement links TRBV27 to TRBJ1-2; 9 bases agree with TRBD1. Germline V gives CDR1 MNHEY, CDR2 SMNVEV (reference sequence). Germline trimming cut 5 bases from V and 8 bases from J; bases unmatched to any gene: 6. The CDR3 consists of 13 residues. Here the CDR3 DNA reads TGTGCCAGCAGTCCACGGACAGGGGTGGGCTACACCTTC. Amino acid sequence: CASSPRTGVGYTF.

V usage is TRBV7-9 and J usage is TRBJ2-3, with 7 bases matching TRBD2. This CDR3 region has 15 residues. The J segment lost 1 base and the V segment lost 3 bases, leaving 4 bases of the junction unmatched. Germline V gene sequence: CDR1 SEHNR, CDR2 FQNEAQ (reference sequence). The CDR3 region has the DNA TGTGCCAGCAGCTTGGCTAGCGGAGGCACAGATACGCAGTATTTT. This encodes CASSLASGGTDTQYF.

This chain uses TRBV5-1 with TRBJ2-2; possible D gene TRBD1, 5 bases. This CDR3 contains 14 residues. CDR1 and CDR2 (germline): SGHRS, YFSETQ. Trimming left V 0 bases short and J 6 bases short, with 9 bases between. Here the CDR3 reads CASSLDVTAGELFF. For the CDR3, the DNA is TGCGCCAGCAGCTTGGATGTGACAGCCGGGGAGCTGTTTTTT.

The CDR3 nucleotides are TGTGCCAGCAGCCCGGGGAGCTCCTACAATGAGCAGTTCTTC. Its protein product is CASSPGSSYNEQFF. This chain joins TRBV7-3 and TRBJ2-1; perhaps TRBD2 as D (5 bases). V lost 5 bases and J 0 bases, leaving 8 bases between the germline ends. Germline V lookup: CDR1 SGHTA, CDR2 FQGTGA. CDR3 length: 14 residues.

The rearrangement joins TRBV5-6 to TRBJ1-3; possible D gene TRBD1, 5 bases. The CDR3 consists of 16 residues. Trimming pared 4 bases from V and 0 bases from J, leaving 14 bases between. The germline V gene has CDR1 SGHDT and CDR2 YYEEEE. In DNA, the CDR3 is TGTGCCAGCAGCCTCGGGGGGACCCACTCTGGAAACACCATATATTTT. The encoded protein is CASSLGGTHSGNTIYF.

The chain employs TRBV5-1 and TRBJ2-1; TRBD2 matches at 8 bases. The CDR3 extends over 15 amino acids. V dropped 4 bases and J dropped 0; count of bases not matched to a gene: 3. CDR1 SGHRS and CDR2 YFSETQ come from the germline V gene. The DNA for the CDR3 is TGCGCCAGCAGCCTAGGACTAGCCTCCTACAATGAGCAGTTCTTC. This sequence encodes CASSLGLASYNEQFF.

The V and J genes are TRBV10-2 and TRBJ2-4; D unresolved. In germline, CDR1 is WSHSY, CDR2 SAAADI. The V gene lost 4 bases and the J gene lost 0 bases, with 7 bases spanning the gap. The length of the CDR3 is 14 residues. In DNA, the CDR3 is TGCGCCAGCAGTGGCGTGTCAGCCAAAAACATTCAGTACTTC. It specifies CASSGVSAKNIQYF.

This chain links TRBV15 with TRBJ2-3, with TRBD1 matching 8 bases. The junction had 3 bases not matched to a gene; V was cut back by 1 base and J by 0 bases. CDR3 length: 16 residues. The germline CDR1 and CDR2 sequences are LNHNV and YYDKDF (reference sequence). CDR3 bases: TGTGCCACCAGCAGAGGGGGGGACAGGAGCACAGATACGCAGTATTTT. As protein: CATSRGGDRSTDTQYF.

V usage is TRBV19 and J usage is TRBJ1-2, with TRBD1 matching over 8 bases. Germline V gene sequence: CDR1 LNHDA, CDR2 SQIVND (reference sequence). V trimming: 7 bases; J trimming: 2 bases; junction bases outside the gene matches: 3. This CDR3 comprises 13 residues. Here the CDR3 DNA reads TGTGCCAGTATTGACAGGGGAAACTATGGCTACACCTTC. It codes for CASIDRGNYGYTF.

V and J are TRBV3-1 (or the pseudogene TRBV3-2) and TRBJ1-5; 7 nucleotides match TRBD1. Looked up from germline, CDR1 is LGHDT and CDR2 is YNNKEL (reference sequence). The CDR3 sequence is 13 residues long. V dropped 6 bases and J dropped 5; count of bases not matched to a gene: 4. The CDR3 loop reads CASSLDRDQPQHF. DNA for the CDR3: TGTGCCAGCAGTCTCGACAGGGATCAGCCCCAGCATTTT.

CDR3 amino acids: CASIPGTYLLQDTQYF. CDR3 nucleotide sequence: TGTGCCAGCATCCCCGGGACATATCTGCTTCAAGATACGCAGTATTTT. V is TRBV7-2 and J is TRBJ2-3; D is perhaps TRBD1 (6 bases). The CDR3 extends over 16 amino acids. CDR1 and CDR2 from the germline V gene are SGHTA and FQGNSA. The V end lost 7 bases, the J end lost 5 bases, and 22 bases lay between the germline ends.

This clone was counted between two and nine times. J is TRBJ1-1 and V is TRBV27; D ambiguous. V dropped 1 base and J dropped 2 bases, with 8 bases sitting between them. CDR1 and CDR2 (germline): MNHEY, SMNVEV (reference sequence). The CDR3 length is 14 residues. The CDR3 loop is CASSLLGSNTEAFF. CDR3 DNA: TGTGCCAGCAGTTTATTGGGCAGTAACACTGAAGCTTTCTTT.

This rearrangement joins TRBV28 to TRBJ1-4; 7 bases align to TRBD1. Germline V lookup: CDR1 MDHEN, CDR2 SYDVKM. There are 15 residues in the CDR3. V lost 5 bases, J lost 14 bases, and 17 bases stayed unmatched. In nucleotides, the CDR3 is TGTGCCAGCAGTCCCCATCAGGACAGGTACGAGAAGCTGTTTTTT. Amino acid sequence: CASSPHQDRYEKLFF.

CDR3 DNA sequence: TGTGCCAGCAGCTTATCGGGACAGGCAGCCTACGAGCAGTACTTC. Its protein is CASSLSGQAAYEQYF. The rearrangement uses TRBV7-9 and TRBJ2-7; 8 nucleotides line up with TRBD1. Germline assignment: CDR1 SEHNR and CDR2 FQNEAQ (reference sequence). V shed 2 bases, J shed 2 bases, and the junction held 5 bases outside the gene matches. CDR3 length equals 15 residues. The full variable domain, rest sourced from reference TRBV7-9 and TRBJ2-7, is DTGVSQNPRHKITKRGQNVTFRCDPISEHNRLYWYRQTLGQGPEFLTYFQNEAQLEKSRLLSDRFSAERPKGSFSTLEIQRTEQGDSAMYLCASSLSGQAAYEQYFGPGTRLTVT.